This T cell receptor (beta chain) came from a study of blood T cell repertoires in COVID-19. About the research overall: The United States, Italy and Spain supplied acute and convalescent COVID-19 samples.

Only in-frame clones appear in the TCRdb table, and some are missing; sequencing was by immunoSEQ multiplex PCR. Seen here are about 140,000 clones, over 60% observed once, and the top ten hold 3.5% to 5%. There are 17 residues in the CDR3. CDR1 SGHRS and CDR2 YFSETQ come from the germline V gene. With V trimmed by 0 bases and J by 2 bases, 5 bases remained unmatched. Source material: peripheral blood. The source of this sequence is an elderly woman with active or convalescent COVID-19. The chain is built from TRBV5-1 and TRBJ2-3; 11 nucleotides agree with TRBD2. CDR3 in DNA: TGCGCCAGCAGCTTGGGGCGGACTAGCGGGCCCACAGATACGCAGTATTTT. Residues: CASSLGRTSGPTDTQYF.